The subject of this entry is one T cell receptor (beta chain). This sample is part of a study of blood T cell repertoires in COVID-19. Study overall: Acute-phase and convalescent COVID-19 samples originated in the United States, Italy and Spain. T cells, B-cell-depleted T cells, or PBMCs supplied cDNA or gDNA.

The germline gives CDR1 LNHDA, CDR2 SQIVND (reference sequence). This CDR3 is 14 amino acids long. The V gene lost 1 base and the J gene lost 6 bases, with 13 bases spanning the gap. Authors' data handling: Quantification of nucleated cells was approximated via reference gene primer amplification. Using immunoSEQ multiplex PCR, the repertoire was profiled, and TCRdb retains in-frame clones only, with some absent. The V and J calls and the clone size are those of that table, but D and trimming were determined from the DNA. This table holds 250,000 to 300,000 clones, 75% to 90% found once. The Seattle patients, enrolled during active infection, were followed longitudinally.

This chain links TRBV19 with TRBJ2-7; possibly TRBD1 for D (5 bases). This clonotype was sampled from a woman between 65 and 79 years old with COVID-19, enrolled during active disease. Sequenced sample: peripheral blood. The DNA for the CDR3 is TGTGCCAGTAGTATAGCTTGGGGCGCGTCCGAGCAGTACTTC. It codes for CASSIAWGASEQYF.